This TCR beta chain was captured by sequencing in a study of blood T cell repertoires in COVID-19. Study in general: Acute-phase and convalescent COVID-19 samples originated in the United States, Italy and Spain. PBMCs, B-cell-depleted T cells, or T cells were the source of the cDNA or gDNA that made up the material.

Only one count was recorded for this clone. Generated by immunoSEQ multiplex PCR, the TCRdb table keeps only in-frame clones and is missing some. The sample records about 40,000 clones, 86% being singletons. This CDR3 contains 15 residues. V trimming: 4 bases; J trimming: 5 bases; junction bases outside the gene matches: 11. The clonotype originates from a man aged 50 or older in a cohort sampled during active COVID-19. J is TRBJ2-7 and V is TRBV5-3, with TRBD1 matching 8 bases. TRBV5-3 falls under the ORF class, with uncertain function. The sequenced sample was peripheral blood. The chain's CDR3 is CARSTSGGARDEQYF. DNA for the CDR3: TGTGCCAGAAGCACTTCAGGGGGCGCGAGGGACGAGCAGTACTTC.